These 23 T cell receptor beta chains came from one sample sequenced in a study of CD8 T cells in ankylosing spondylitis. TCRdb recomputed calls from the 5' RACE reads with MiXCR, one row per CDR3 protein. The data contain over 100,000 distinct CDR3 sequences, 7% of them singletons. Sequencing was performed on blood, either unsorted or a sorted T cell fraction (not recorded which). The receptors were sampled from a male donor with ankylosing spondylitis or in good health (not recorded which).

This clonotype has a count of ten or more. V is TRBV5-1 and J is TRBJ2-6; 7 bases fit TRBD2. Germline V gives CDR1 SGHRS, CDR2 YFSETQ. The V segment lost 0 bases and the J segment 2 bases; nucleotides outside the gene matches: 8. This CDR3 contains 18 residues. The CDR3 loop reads CASSLDSSAGAGANVLTF. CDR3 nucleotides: TGCGCCAGCAGCTTGGATTCTTCGGCGGGGGCTGGGGCCAACGTCCTGACTTTC. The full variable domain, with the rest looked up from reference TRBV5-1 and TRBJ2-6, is KAGVTQTPRYLIKTRGQQVTLSCSPISGHRSVSWYQQTPGQGLQFLFEYFSETQRNKGNFPGRFSGRQFSNSRSEMNVSTLELGDSALYLCASSLDSSAGAGANVLTFGAGSRLTVL.

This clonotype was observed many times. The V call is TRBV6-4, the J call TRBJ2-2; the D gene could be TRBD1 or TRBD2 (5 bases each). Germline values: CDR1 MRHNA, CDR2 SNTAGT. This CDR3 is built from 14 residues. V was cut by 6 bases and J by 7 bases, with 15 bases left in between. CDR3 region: CASSPLGEVGELFF. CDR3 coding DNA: TGTGCCAGCAGCCCTCTGGGGGAAGTCGGGGAGCTGTTTTTT.

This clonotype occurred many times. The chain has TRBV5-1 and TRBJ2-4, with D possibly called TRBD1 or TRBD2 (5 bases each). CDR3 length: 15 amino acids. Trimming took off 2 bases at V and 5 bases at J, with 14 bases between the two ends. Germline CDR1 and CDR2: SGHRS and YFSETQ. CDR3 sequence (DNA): TGCGCCAGCAGCTTATTCCCAGGGACCCAAAACATTCAGTACTTC. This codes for CASSLFPGTQNIQYF.

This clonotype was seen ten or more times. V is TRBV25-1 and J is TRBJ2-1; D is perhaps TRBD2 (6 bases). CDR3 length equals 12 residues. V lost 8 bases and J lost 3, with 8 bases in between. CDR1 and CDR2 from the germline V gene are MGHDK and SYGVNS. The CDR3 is CASGRDYNEQFF. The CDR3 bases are TGTGCCAGCGGGCGGGACTACAATGAGCAGTTCTTC.

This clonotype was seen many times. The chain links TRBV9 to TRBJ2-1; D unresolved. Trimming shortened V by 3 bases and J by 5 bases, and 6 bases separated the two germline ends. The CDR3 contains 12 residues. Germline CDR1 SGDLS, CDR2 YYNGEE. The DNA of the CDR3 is TGTGCCAGCAGCGCGAGTGACAATGAGCAGTTCTTC. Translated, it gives CASSASDNEQFF.

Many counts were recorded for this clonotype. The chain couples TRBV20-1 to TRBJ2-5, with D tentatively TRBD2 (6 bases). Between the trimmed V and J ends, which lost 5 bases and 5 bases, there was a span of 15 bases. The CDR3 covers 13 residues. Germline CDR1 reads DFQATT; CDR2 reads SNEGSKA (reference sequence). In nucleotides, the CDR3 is TGCAGTGCTGACCCGGCGGGAAGGGAGACCCAGTACTTC. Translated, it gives CSADPAGRETQYF.

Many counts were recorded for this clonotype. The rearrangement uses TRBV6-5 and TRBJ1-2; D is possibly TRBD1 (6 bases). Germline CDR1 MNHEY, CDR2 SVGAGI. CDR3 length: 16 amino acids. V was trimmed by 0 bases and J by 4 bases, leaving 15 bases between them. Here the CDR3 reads CASSYSAPGDGYGYTF. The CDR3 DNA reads TGTGCCAGCAGTTACTCGGCGCCAGGGGATGGCTATGGCTACACCTTC.

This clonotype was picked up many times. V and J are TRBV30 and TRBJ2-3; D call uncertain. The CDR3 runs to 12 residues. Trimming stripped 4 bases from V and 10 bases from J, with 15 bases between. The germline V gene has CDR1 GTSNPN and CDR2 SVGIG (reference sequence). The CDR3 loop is CAWTPLRRAQYF. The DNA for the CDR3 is TGTGCCTGGACTCCCCTAAGGAGAGCGCAGTATTTT.

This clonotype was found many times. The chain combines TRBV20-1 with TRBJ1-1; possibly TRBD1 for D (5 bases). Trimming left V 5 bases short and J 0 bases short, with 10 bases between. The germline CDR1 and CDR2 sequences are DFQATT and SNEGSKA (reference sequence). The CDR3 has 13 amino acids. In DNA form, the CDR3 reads TGCAGTGCTGGGCGACAGATGAACACTGAAGCTTTCTTT. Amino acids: CSAGRQMNTEAFF.

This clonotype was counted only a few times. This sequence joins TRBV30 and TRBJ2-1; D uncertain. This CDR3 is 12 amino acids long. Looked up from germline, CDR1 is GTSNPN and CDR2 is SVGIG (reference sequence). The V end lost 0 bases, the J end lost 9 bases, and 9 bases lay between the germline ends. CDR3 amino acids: CAWSVRDGEQFF. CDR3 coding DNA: TGTGCCTGGAGTGTAAGGGATGGTGAGCAGTTCTTC.

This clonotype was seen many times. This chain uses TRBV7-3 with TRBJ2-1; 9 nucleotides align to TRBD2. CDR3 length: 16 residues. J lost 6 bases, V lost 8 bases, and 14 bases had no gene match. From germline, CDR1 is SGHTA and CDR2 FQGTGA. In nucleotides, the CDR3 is TGTGCCAGCTTAAGCCCCGCAGCGGGGGGACTCAATGAGCAGTTCTTC. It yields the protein CASLSPAAGGLNEQFF.

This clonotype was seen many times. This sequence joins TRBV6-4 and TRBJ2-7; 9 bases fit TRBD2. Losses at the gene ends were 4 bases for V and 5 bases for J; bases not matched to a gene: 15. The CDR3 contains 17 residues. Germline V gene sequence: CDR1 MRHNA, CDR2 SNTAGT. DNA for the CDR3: TGTGCCAGCAGTGGACCCCCGGTAAGCGGGAGGTCCCACGAGCAGTACTTC. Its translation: CASSGPPVSGRSHEQYF.

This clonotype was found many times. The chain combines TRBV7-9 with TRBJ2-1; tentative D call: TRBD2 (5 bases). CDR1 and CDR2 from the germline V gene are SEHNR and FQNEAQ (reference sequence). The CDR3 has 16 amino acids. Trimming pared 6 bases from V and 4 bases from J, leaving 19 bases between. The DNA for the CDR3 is TGTGCCAGCAGACCATCAACTGGACGGGGATACAATGAGCAGTTCTTC. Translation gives CASRPSTGRGYNEQFF.

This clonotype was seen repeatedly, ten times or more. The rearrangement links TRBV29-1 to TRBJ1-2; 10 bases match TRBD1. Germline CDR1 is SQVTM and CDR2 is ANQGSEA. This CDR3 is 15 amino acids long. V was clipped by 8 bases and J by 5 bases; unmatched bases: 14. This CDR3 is CSTLVTGGHGYGYTF. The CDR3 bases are TGCAGCACTCTTGTGACAGGGGGCCACGGATATGGCTACACCTTC.

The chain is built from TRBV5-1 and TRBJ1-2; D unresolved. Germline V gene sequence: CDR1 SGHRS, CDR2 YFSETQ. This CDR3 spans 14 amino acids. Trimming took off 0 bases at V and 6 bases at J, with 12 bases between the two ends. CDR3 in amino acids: CASSLVGNENGYTF. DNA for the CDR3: TGCGCCAGCAGCTTGGTGGGGAATGAGAATGGCTACACCTTC.

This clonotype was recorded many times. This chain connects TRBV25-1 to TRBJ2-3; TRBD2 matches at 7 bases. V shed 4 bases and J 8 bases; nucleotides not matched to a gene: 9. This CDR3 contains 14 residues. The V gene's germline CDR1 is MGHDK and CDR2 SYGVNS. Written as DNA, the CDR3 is TGTGCCAGCAGTGTAAGCGGGGAACCCGGTACGCAGTATTTT. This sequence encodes CASSVSGEPGTQYF.

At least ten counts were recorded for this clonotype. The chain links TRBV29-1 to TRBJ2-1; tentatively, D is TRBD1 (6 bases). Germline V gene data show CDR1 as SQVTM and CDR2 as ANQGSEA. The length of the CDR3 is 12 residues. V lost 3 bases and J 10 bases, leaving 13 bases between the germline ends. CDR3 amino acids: CSVDRAGEEQFF. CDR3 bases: TGCAGCGTTGATAGGGCAGGGGAAGAGCAGTTCTTC.

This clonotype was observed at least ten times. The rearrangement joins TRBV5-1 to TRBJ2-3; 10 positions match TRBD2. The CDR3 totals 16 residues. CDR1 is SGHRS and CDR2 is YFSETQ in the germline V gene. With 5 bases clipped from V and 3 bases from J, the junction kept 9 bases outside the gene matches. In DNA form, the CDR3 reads TGCGCCAGCAGACCTATAGCGGGAGGTAATACAGATACGCAGTATTTT. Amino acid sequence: CASRPIAGGNTDTQYF.

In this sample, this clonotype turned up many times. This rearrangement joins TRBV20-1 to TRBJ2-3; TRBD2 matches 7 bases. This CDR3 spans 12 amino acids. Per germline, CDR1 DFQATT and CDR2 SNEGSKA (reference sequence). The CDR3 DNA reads TGCAGCCAGAGGGGAGGGACGGATACGCAGTATTTT. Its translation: CSQRGGTDTQYF.

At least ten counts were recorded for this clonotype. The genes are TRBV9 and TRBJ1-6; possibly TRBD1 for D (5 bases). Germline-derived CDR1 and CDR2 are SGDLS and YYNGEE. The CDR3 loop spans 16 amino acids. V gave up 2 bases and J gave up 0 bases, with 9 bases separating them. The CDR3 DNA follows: TGTGCCAGCAGCGTGACAGAGAGCTCCTATAATTCACCCCTCCACTTT. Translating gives CASSVTESSYNSPLHF.

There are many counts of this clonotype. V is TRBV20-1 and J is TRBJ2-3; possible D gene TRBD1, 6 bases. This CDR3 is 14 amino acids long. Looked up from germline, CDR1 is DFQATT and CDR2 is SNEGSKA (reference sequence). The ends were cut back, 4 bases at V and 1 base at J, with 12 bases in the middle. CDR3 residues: CSAISTGGTDTQYF. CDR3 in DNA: TGCAGTGCTATTTCGACAGGAGGCACAGATACGCAGTATTTT.

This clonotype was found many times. CDR3 in amino acids: CASSLAGTGGRITEAFF. The CDR3 nucleotides are TGCGCCAGCAGCTTGGCCGGGACAGGGGGTCGGATCACTGAAGCTTTCTTT. The chain recombines TRBV5-1 with TRBJ1-1; 11 bases align to TRBD1. Unmatched junction bases numbered 8, after V lost 0 bases and J lost 4 bases. CDR3 size: 17 residues. Germline V gene data show CDR1 as SGHRS and CDR2 as YFSETQ.

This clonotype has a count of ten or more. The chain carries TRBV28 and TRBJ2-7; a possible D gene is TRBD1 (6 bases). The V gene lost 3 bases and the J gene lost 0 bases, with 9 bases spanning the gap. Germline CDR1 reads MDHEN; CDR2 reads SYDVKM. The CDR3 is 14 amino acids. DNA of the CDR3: TGTGCCAGCAGTTTTACGGACAGCTCCTACGAGCAGTACTTC. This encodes CASSFTDSSYEQYF. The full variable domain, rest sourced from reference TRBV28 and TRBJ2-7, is DVKVTQSSRYLVKRTGEKVFLECVQDMDHENMFWYRQDPGLGLRLIYFSYDVKMKEKGDIPEGYSVSREKKERFSLILESASTNQTSMYLCASSFTDSSYEQYFGPGTRLTVT.